The T cell receptor beta chain described here comes from a study of blood T cell repertoires in COVID-19. Study details: T cells, B-cell-depleted T cells, or PBMCs supplied cDNA or gDNA.

Original methodology: Amplification of reference gene primers provided the estimated nucleated cell counts. The assay was immunoSEQ multiplex PCR, and TCRdb's table has in-frame clones only and misses some. V, J and clone size derive from that table, while D and trimming were established from the DNA sequence. The repertoire holds some 40,000 clones, with about 88% as singletons. V shed 7 bases and J shed 6 bases, with 6 bases lying between them. Germline V CDR1 and CDR2: LNHDA, SQIVND (reference sequence). The CDR3 covers 11 residues. This clone was seen once. The rearrangement links TRBV19 to TRBJ2-2; D unresolved. The sequence was collected from a man in his 70s with acute or convalescent COVID-19. Sequenced sample: peripheral blood. This CDR3 reads CASNTAGELFF. For the CDR3, the DNA is TGTGCCAGTAATACGGCCGGGGAGCTGTTTTTT.